The 30 T cell receptor beta chains reported below all come from one sample, sequenced in a study of cytomegalovirus exposure and HLA in healthy donors. PCR employed 60 Vbeta and 13 Jbeta primers. Here immunoSEQ multiplex PCR was the method, and the copy in TCRdb shows in-frame clones only, minus some. The sample yields 60,000 to 70,000 clones, over 75% seen once. The material sequenced was PBMCs. These receptors were taken from a male donor in good health and CMV-seropositive.

This clone was seen a few times. The chain employs TRBV4-2 and TRBJ2-7; D not certain. CDR3 length: 14 residues. V was clipped by 4 bases and J by 1 base, with 11 bases between them. The germline V gene has CDR1 LGHNA and CDR2 YNFKEQ. Written as DNA, the CDR3 is TGTGCCAGCAGCCTCCCGTCCAGGTCCTACGAGCAGTACTTC. This gives the protein CASSLPSRSYEQYF.

The chain employs TRBV2 and TRBJ2-2; no clear D gene. The V gene's germline CDR1 is SNHLY and CDR2 FYNNEI. This CDR3 contains 17 residues. V lost 2 bases, J lost 0 bases, and 13 bases lay in between. The DNA for the CDR3 is TGTGCCAGCAGTGAAATCGGTATCGATGCGAACACCGGGGAGCTGTTTTTT. Translating it yields CASSEIGIDANTGELFF. The whole variable domain, remainder taken from reference TRBV2 and TRBJ2-2, is EPEVTQTPSHQVTQMGQEVILRCVPISNHLYFYWYRQILGQKVEFLVSFYNNEISEKSEIFDDQFSVERPDGSNFTLKIRSTKLEDSAMYFCASSEIGIDANTGELFFGEGSRLTVL.

This clone showed up just once. The chain has TRBV5-1 and TRBJ2-1, with 7 bases aligning to TRBD1. The V and J ends lost 0 bases and 9 bases, in that order; junction bases with no gene match: 6. Germline assignment: CDR1 SGHRS and CDR2 YFSETQ. This CDR3 has 14 amino acids. This CDR3 reads CASSLAVQGSEQFF. The CDR3 DNA reads TGCGCCAGCAGCTTGGCCGTACAGGGGAGTGAGCAGTTCTTC. Together with reference TRBV5-1 and TRBJ2-1, the CDR3 gives the full variable domain: KAGVTQTPRYLIKTRGQQVTLSCSPISGHRSVSWYQQTPGQGLQFLFEYFSETQRNKGNFPGRFSGRQFSNSRSEMNVSTLELGDSALYLCASSLAVQGSEQFFGPGTRLTVL.

The CDR3 loop is CASSVGQNYGYTF. CDR3 coding DNA: TGTGCCAGCAGCGTAGGACAGAACTATGGCTACACCTTC. The V gene is TRBV9, the J gene TRBJ1-2; a possible D gene is TRBD1 (5 bases). CDR1 and CDR2 (germline): SGDLS, YYNGEE. Trimming removed 0 bases from V and 2 bases from J, with 5 bases in between. CDR3 length equals 13 residues. The complete variable domain, with remaining parts taken from reference TRBV9 and TRBJ1-2, reads DSGVTQTPKHLITATGQRVTLRCSPRSGDLSVYWYQQSLDQGLQFLIQYYNGEERAKGNILERFSAQQFPDLHSELNLSSLELGDSALYFCASSVGQNYGYTFGSGTRLTVV.

V gene TRBV13 combines with J gene TRBJ2-7, with D possibly being TRBD1 (5 bases). V gave up 1 base and J gave up 2 bases, with 9 bases separating them. Germline V gene lookup returns CDR1 PRHDT and CDR2 FYEKMQ (reference sequence). The CDR3 extends over 14 amino acids. The CDR3 DNA follows: TGTGCCAGCAGCTTAGAGGGGTCAGCCTACGAGCAGTACTTC. As protein: CASSLEGSAYEQYF.

In DNA, the CDR3 is TGCAGCGTTGAAAGGACAGAAAACACTGAAGCTTTCTTT. Translating it yields CSVERTENTEAFF. V usage is TRBV29-1 and J usage is TRBJ1-1, with TRBD1 as a possible D gene (6 bases). CDR3 length: 13 amino acids. V lost 2 bases and J 2 bases, leaving 9 bases between the germline ends. CDR1 and CDR2 (germline): SQVTM, ANQGSEA.

Turning to this clone: Additional DNA sequences in this sample encode the identical CDR3. This CDR3 is CASSFRGTEAFF. The CDR3 DNA follows: TGCGCCAGCAGTTTCAGGGGCACTGAAGCTTTCTTT. The chain links TRBV5-1 to TRBJ1-1; D is perhaps TRBD1 (6 bases). V lost 5 bases and J 4 bases, leaving 9 bases between the germline ends. Germline V gene lookup returns CDR1 SGHRS and CDR2 YFSETQ. The CDR3 is 12 amino acids.

V and J are TRBV19 and TRBJ2-7; D may be TRBD2 (6 bases). V lost 6 bases and J lost 2, with 14 bases in between. Germline values: CDR1 LNHDA, CDR2 SQIVND (reference sequence). The CDR3 runs to 14 residues. Written as DNA, the CDR3 is TGTGCCAGTAGCGAGTGGGGGGAGACCTACGAGCAGTACTTC. It encodes CASSEWGETYEQYF.

This clone was counted a single time. The V gene is TRBV15, the J gene TRBJ2-1; 7 bases match TRBD1. The CDR3 loop spans 14 amino acids. CDR1 and CDR2 (germline): LNHNV, YYDKDF (reference sequence). V shed 1 base, J shed 7 bases, and the junction held 4 bases outside the gene matches. The CDR3 loop reads CATSRGGTVNEQFF. CDR3 in DNA: TGTGCCACCAGCAGAGGTGGGACAGTTAATGAGCAGTTCTTC.

This chain links TRBV7-2 with TRBJ1-2; TRBD1 matches at 8 bases. Germline V gene lookup returns CDR1 SGHTA and CDR2 FQGNSA. CDR3 length: 13 residues. V was pared by 6 bases and J by 7 bases, with 7 bases of the junction left unmatched. For the CDR3, the DNA is TGTGCCAGCAGAAAGGACAGGGTCCCTGGCTACACCTTC. Amino acid sequence: CASRKDRVPGYTF.

This clone was found once. The chain combines TRBV15 with TRBJ1-5, with 7 bases aligning to TRBD1. The V gene end was trimmed by 4 bases and the J gene end by 4 bases; junction bases not matched to a gene: 4. The CDR3 contains 14 residues. Germline V gives CDR1 LNHNV, CDR2 YYDKDF (reference sequence). The CDR3 reads CATSKGAGNQPQHF. The CDR3 region has the DNA TGTGCCACCAGCAAGGGGGCGGGAAATCAGCCCCAGCATTTT.

This chain joins TRBV4-2 and TRBJ2-7; 12 nucleotides match TRBD2. Germline CDR1 is LGHNA and CDR2 is YNFKEQ. The CDR3 loop spans 15 amino acids. Trimming cost V 1 base and J 7 bases; bases outside gene matches: 5. The CDR3 spells CASSQALLAGGEQYF. The CDR3 DNA is TGTGCCAGCAGCCAAGCCCTCCTAGCGGGGGGGGAGCAGTACTTC.

The chain has TRBV5-8 and TRBJ1-5; D may be TRBD1 (5 bases). Germline assignment: CDR1 SGHTS and CDR2 YDEGEE. CDR3 size: 14 residues. V lost 4 bases, J lost 9 bases, and 17 bases lay in between. CDR3 amino acids: CASSRSGGARPQHF. The CDR3 nucleotides are TGTGCCAGCAGCAGATCTGGTGGGGCAAGGCCCCAGCATTTT.

V gene TRBV27 combines with J gene TRBJ2-1, with TRBD2 as a possible D gene (6 bases). Germline CDR1 MNHEY, CDR2 SMNVEV (reference sequence). The CDR3 is 13 amino acids. Trimming shortened V by 6 bases and J by 7 bases, and 13 bases separated the two germline ends. Here the CDR3 reads CASRRIGGNEQFF. The DNA for the CDR3 is TGTGCCAGCAGACGCATTGGGGGGAATGAGCAGTTCTTC.

This clone occurred a few times. The chain combines TRBV6-1 with TRBJ1-5; tentatively, D is TRBD1 (5 bases). The germline V gene has CDR1 MNHNS and CDR2 SASEGT. Trimming took 5 bases from V and 8 from J, leaving 13 bases between them. The CDR3 is made up of 13 amino acids. CDR3 in amino acids: CASSSDRGEPQHF. DNA for the CDR3: TGTGCCAGCAGTTCGGATCGGGGGGAGCCCCAGCATTTT.

The J gene is TRBJ2-6, the V gene TRBV7-8, with D perhaps matching TRBD2 (6 bases). The CDR3 runs to 18 residues. Trimming pared 1 base from V and 4 bases from J, leaving 17 bases between. CDR1 is SGHVS, CDR2 FQNEAQ, per germline. The CDR3 region is CASSLEAGFSAGANVLTF. As DNA, the CDR3 is TGTGCCAGCAGCTTAGAAGCGGGTTTCTCCGCGGGGGCCAACGTCCTGACTTTC. Combining the CDR3 with reference TRBV7-8 and TRBJ2-6 gives the whole variable domain GAGVSQSPRYKVAKRGQDVALRCDPISGHVSLFWYQQALGQGPEFLTYFQNEAQLDKSGLPSDRFFAERPEGSVSTLKIQRTQQEDSAVYLCASSLEAGFSAGANVLTFGAGSRLTVL.

V usage is TRBV28 and J usage is TRBJ2-7, with 7 bases identical to TRBD2. This CDR3 is 15 amino acids long. Trimming cost V 7 bases and J 3 bases; bases outside gene matches: 12. Per the germline V gene, CDR1 is MDHEN and CDR2 is SYDVKM. The CDR3, as DNA: TGTGCCAGCACCGACCTGGGAGGGGACGGCTACGAGCAGTACTTC. Residues: CASTDLGGDGYEQYF.

The chain is built from TRBV6-1 and TRBJ2-3, with TRBD1 matching 8 bases. Germline CDR1 reads MNHNS; CDR2 reads SASEGT. This CDR3 contains 15 residues. V lost 4 bases to trimming and J lost 1 base; unmatched junction nucleotides: 4. In DNA form, the CDR3 reads TGTGCCAGCAGTGCCTCGACAGGGGGCACAGATACGCAGTATTTT. Translation gives CASSASTGGTDTQYF.

The genes are TRBV28 and TRBJ1-2; D might be TRBD1 (6 bases). From germline, CDR1 is MDHEN and CDR2 SYDVKM. Trimming cost V 6 bases and J 4 bases, with 9 bases left between them. CDR3 size: 12 residues. The CDR3: CASRTTGYGYTF. The DNA for the CDR3 is TGTGCCAGCAGAACGACAGGCTATGGCTACACCTTC.

The chain is built from TRBV12-5 and TRBJ2-7, with TRBD2 identical over 7 bases. CDR1 is LGHNT, CDR2 FRNRAP, per germline. This CDR3 is 16 amino acids long. J lost 0 bases, V lost 5 bases, and 10 bases had no gene match. The CDR3 DNA reads as TGTGCTAGTGGTCCAGGAAGGGGAGGGCCCTCCTACGAGCAGTACTTC. Protein sequence: CASGPGRGGPSYEQYF.

The chain uses TRBV9 and TRBJ2-1, with 12 bases that match TRBD2. Germline assignment: CDR1 SGDLS and CDR2 YYNGEE. There are 14 residues in the CDR3. J lost 9 bases, V lost 3 bases, and 4 bases had no gene match. The CDR3 DNA follows: TGTGCCAGCAGCGGGACTAGCGGGGCGAGTGAGCAGTTCTTC. This encodes CASSGTSGASEQFF.

Only a few counts were recorded for this clone. The CDR3 sequence: CASSGQFNQPQHF. The CDR3 region has the DNA TGTGCCAGCAGTGGACAGTTCAATCAGCCCCAGCATTTT. V is TRBV7-2 and J is TRBJ1-5, with a tentative D call TRBD1 (6 bases). Germline V gene data show CDR1 as SGHTA and CDR2 as FQGNSA. The CDR3 runs 13 residues. Deletions cut 6 bases from V and 3 bases from J, with 9 bases between.

The V gene is TRBV7-6, the J gene TRBJ1-4, with D perhaps TRBD1 (5 bases). The CDR3 runs 15 residues. The V gene lost 4 bases and the J gene lost 3 bases, with 12 bases spanning the gap. CDR1 is SGHVS, CDR2 FNYEAQ, per germline. CDR3 in DNA: TGTGCCAGCAGCTCCTGGGGGGGGGCTAATGAAAAACTGTTTTTT. Translated, it gives CASSSWGGANEKLFF. The variable domain in full, completed from reference TRBV7-6 and TRBJ1-4, reads GAGVSQSPRYKVTKRGQDVALRCDPISGHVSLYWYRQALGQGPEFLTYFNYEAQQDKSGLPNDRFSAERPEGSISTLTIQRTEQRDSAMYRCASSSWGGANEKLFFGSGTQLSVL.

V and J are TRBV4-2 and TRBJ1-5; D unclear. CDR3 size: 15 residues. Trimming left V 0 bases short and J 3 bases short, with 9 bases between. Per germline, CDR1 LGHNA and CDR2 YNFKEQ. As DNA, the CDR3 is TGTGCCAGCAGCCAAGATCAGCGGGTCAATCAGCCCCAGCATTTT. It yields the protein CASSQDQRVNQPQHF.

The rearrangement joins TRBV4-1 to TRBJ1-2; possible D gene TRBD1, 5 bases. V was shortened by 2 bases and J by 8 bases, with 18 bases between the two germline ends. This CDR3 spans 15 amino acids. The V gene's germline CDR1 is MGHRA and CDR2 YSYEKL. The CDR3 region is CASSQSSGPIFGYTF. CDR3 DNA sequence: TGCGCCAGCAGCCAATCGTCAGGGCCTATCTTCGGCTACACCTTC.

This clone has more than one count but fewer than ten. The rearrangement links TRBV10-3 to TRBJ2-7; the D gene is possibly TRBD1 (5 bases). V dropped 3 bases and J dropped 2 bases, with 11 bases sitting between them. The CDR3 loop spans 14 amino acids. Germline CDR1 is ENHRY and CDR2 is SYGVKD. Here the CDR3 DNA reads TGTGCCATCAGTGATTGGACACCCCCCTACGAGCAGTACTTC. Translation: CAISDWTPPYEQYF.

The V gene is TRBV14, the J gene TRBJ2-4, with D perhaps matching TRBD2 (7 bases). The V end lost 1 base, the J end lost 2 bases, and 18 bases lay between the germline ends. The CDR3 is 18 residues long. Germline CDR1 SGHDN, CDR2 FVKESK. CDR3: CASSQVTGGRGSKNIQYF. CDR3 coding DNA: TGTGCCAGCAGCCAAGTGACCGGGGGGCGAGGGTCCAAAAACATTCAGTACTTC.

This clone appeared once. V is TRBV30 and J is TRBJ2-7; 8 positions agree with TRBD1. The trim removed 5 bases at V and 6 bases at J, leaving 15 bases unmatched. The CDR3 is 15 residues long. The germline V gene encodes CDR1 GTSNPN and CDR2 SVGIG (reference sequence). CDR3 residues: CAWGLLDREMGEQYF. The CDR3 DNA sequence: TGTGCCTGGGGTCTACTGGACAGGGAGATGGGCGAGCAGTACTTC.

This clone was seen once. The genes are TRBV5-6 and TRBJ2-7; D remains unclear. CDR3 length: 14 amino acids. Germline CDR1 and CDR2: SGHDT and YYEEEE. Trimming removed 0 bases from V and 0 bases from J, with 7 bases in between. CDR3 nucleotides: TGTGCCAGCAGCTTGGGAGGAAACTCCTACGAGCAGTACTTC. It codes for CASSLGGNSYEQYF.

The chain recombines TRBV2 with TRBJ1-2; 7 bases match TRBD1. Germline V lookup: CDR1 SNHLY, CDR2 FYNNEI. The CDR3 has 15 residues. Losses at the gene ends were 6 bases for V and 4 bases for J; bases not matched to a gene: 11. The CDR3 sequence: CASRDDRESSYGYTF. CDR3 coding DNA: TGTGCCAGCAGGGACGACAGGGAGTCATCCTATGGCTACACCTTC.